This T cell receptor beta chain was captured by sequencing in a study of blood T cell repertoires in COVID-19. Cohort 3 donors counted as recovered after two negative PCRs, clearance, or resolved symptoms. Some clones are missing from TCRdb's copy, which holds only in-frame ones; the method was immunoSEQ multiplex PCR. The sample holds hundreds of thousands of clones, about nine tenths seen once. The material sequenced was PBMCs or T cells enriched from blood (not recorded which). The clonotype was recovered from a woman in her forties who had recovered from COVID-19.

CDR3 in DNA: TGTGCCAGCAGTCGACTATACTACCAGACAGGGTCTAATGAAAAACTGTTTTTT. This encodes CASSRLYYQTGSNEKLFF. The genes are TRBV6-6 and TRBJ1-4, with 7 bases lining up with TRBD1. The germline V gene encodes CDR1 MNHNY and CDR2 SVGAGI (reference sequence). The CDR3 consists of 18 residues. V was pared by 5 bases and J by 3 bases, with 15 bases of the junction left unmatched.